This is a list of T cell receptor beta chains from one sample in a study of shared clonotypes between healthy human individuals. Repertoires were generated with immunoSEQ multiplex PCR, while TCRdb's copy carries only in-frame clones and drops some. This sample has some 580,000 clones, with 95% to 98% found just once. Sequenced sample: naive CD8+ T cells sorted from blood. The receptors were gathered from a man aged 25 to 40 in good health. Both conserved end residues are part of each CDR3. Fields, in order: clone size, J gene, V gene, CDR3 protein. Size is stated for part of the rows, as once, few or many counts, or as a class when the clone is expanded.

clone size: -
J gene: TRBJ2-7
V gene: TRBV9
CDR3 protein: CASSAQGDGSYEQYF

clone size: -
J gene: TRBJ2-3
V gene: TRBV6-5
CDR3 protein: CASSYGLAGSPDTQYF

clone size: -
J gene: TRBJ2-3
V gene: TRBV11-2
CDR3 protein: CASSLGWGANTDTQYF

clone size: -
J gene: TRBJ2-7
V gene: TRBV7-7
CDR3 protein: CASSFRLAYEQYF

clone size: -
J gene: TRBJ1-5
V gene: TRBV5-6
CDR3 protein: CASSSGRQPQHF

clone size: -
J gene: TRBJ2-1
V gene: TRBV7-9
CDR3 protein: CASSSSIQREIGSYNEQFF

clone size: -
J gene: TRBJ2-7
V gene: TRBV28
CDR3 protein: CASSSQQYEQYF

clone size: -
J gene: TRBJ2-1
V gene: TRBV2
CDR3 protein: CASSPRQGGYNEQFF

clone size: -
J gene: TRBJ2-3
V gene: TRBV10-3
CDR3 protein: CAISAQFPDTQYF

clone size: -
J gene: TRBJ2-1
V gene: TRBV5-1
CDR3 protein: CASSQWTGNEQFF

clone size: -
J gene: TRBJ2-1
V gene: TRBV14
CDR3 protein: CASSLVAGTYNEQFF

clone size: -
J gene: TRBJ1-1
V gene: TRBV7-2
CDR3 protein: CASSLTGITEAFF

clone size: once
J gene: TRBJ2-3
V gene: TRBV5-1
CDR3 protein: CASSAHILGGTSTDTQYF

clone size: -
J gene: TRBJ1-1
V gene: TRBV7-2
CDR3 protein: CASSLAPVTEAFF

clone size: -
J gene: TRBJ2-7
V gene: TRBV28
CDR3 protein: CASNDRGGSSYEQYF

clone size: once
J gene: TRBJ2-7
V gene: TRBV18
CDR3 protein: CASSPENYEQYF

clone size: -
J gene: TRBJ2-7
V gene: TRBV27
CDR3 protein: CASSFSAGTIYEQYF

clone size: -
J gene: TRBJ2-1
V gene: TRBV7-8
CDR3 protein: CASSFPQPRGNEQFF

clone size: -
J gene: TRBJ1-1
V gene: TRBV5-1
CDR3 protein: CASSLEYDQGEINTEAFF

clone size: -
J gene: TRBJ2-2
V gene: TRBV29-1
CDR3 protein: CSVEIRDRSHTGELFF

clone size: -
J gene: TRBJ2-5
V gene: TRBV10-3
CDR3 protein: CAISESMDYQETQYF

clone size: -
J gene: TRBJ2-1
V gene: TRBV29-1
CDR3 protein: CSITSTRQSQTSYNEQFF

clone size: -
J gene: TRBJ2-7
V gene: TRBV4-3
CDR3 protein: CASSQDGTSGYEQYF

clone size: -
J gene: TRBJ2-7
V gene: TRBV27
CDR3 protein: CASTPSGSYEQYF

clone size: once
J gene: TRBJ2-1
V gene: TRBV5-4
CDR3 protein: CASSRRTIGGMSYNEQFF

clone size: once
J gene: TRBJ2-1
V gene: TRBV27
CDR3 protein: CASSFQTGTSGLNEQFF

clone size: -
J gene: TRBJ2-3
V gene: TRBV5-1
CDR3 protein: CASSPGTSGLYPSTDTQYF

clone size: -
J gene: TRBJ2-7
V gene: TRBV29-1
CDR3 protein: CSVESLVAGGSYEQYF

clone size: -
J gene: TRBJ2-1
V gene: TRBV5-5
CDR3 protein: CASSLAQGLAGGEFF

clone size: -
J gene: TRBJ2-3
V gene: TRBV11-2
CDR3 protein: CANTPEGTDTQYF

clone size: -
J gene: TRBJ1-1
V gene: TRBV27
CDR3 protein: CASSLSVPTGAWTEAFF

clone size: -
J gene: TRBJ2-7
V gene: TRBV27
CDR3 protein: CASSTSGFSYEQYF

clone size: -
J gene: TRBJ2-5
V gene: TRBV29-1
CDR3 protein: CSVERAGLGETQYF

clone size: -
J gene: TRBJ2-7
V gene: TRBV29-1
CDR3 protein: CSVCRVGSYEQYF

clone size: -
J gene: TRBJ2-7
V gene: TRBV7-2
CDR3 protein: CASSSVADLGHEQYF